This T cell receptor (beta chain) is drawn from a study of T cell repertoires in cytomegalovirus infection. This clonotype has more than one count but fewer than ten. What it binds is unknown. This CDR3 is built from 19 residues. In germline, CDR1 is SGHTS, CDR2 YDEGEE. J lost 5 bases, V lost 4 bases, and 15 bases had no gene match. Using its own MiXCR run on the reads, TCRdb lists one record per CDR3 protein. This sample has 100,000 or so distinct CDR3 sequences, with 25% to 35% found just once. This clonotype was obtained from a human donor in good health (CMV status not recorded). Some clones in this sample may be carry-over from other donors' samples. The gene calls are TRBV5-8 and TRBJ2-1, with TRBD2 matching over 13 bases. The sample consisted of CD8+ T cells from cultured PBMCs, taken from culture after CMV antigen stimulation. In nucleotides, the CDR3 is TGTGCCAGCAGCCCCCGGGGACTAGCGGGGTTCGTGAGTGACAATGAGCAGTTCTTC. Translation: CASSPRGLAGFVSDNEQFF. Complete variable domain (other parts from reference TRBV5-8 and TRBJ2-1): EAGVTQSPTHLIKTRGQQATLRCSPISGHTSVYWYQQALGLGLQFLLWYDEGEERNRGNFPPRFSGRQFPNYSSELNVNALELEDSALYLCASSPRGLAGFVSDNEQFFGPGTRLTVL.